The source of this TCR beta chain is a study of shared clonotypes between healthy human individuals. Trimming removed 4 bases at V and 1 base at J, with 11 bases between. CDR3 length: 14 amino acids. Germline V CDR1 and CDR2: ENHRY, SYGVKD. Sequenced by immunoSEQ multiplex PCR; TCRdb stores in-frame clones only, minus some. The table lists about 1.4 million clones, roughly 97% of them singletons, with approximately 1% in the top ten. The clonotype originates from a man younger than 40 in good health. J is TRBJ2-7 and V is TRBV10-3; a possible D gene is TRBD1 (6 bases). The sequenced material came from naive CD4+ T cells sorted from blood. Stated subset: CD45RA+ positively selected. In DNA, the CDR3 is TGTGCCATCAGTGGACAGGTTTCTTCCTACGAGCAGTACTTC. This codes for CAISGQVSSYEQYF.